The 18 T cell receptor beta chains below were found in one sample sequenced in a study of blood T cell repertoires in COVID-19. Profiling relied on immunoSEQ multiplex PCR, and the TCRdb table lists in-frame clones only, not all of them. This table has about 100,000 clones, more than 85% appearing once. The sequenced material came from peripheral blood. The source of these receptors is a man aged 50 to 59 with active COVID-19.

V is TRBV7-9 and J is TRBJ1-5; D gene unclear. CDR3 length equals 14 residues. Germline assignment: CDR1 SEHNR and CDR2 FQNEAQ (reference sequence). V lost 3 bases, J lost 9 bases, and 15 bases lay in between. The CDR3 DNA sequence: TGTGCCAGCAGCTTCGGGGAGGGATTGCGGCCCCAGCATTTT. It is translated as CASSFGEGLRPQHF.

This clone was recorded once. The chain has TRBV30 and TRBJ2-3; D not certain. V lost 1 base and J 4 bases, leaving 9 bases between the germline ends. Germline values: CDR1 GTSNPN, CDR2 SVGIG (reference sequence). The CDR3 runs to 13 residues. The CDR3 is CAWSADSPDTQYF. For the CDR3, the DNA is TGTGCCTGGAGTGCTGACTCCCCAGATACGCAGTATTTT.

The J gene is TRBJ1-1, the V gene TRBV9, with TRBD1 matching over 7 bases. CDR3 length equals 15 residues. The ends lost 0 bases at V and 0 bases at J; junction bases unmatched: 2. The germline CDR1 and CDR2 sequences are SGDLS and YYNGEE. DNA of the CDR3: TGTGCCAGCAGCGTAGAGGACAGGCTGAACACTGAAGCTTTCTTT. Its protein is CASSVEDRLNTEAFF.

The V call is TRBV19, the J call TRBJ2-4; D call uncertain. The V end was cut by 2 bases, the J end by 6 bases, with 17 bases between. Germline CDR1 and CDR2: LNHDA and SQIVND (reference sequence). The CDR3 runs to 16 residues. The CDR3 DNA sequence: TGTGCCAGTAGTATAAGCTCGGCAAGGAGTGTAAACATTCAGTACTTC. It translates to CASSISSARSVNIQYF.

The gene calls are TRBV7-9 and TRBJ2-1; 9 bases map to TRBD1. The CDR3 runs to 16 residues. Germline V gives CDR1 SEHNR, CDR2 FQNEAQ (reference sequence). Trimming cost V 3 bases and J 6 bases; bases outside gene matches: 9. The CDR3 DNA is TGTGCCAGCAGCTTGCTACCGGGACAGGGATTCAATGAGCAGTTCTTC. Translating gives CASSLLPGQGFNEQFF.

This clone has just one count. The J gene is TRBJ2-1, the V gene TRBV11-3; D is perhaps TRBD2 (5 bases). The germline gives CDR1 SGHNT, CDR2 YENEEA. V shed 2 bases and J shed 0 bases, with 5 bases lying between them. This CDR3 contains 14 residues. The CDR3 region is CASSLTSSYNEQFF. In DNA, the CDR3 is TGTGCCAGCAGCTTAACTAGCTCCTACAATGAGCAGTTCTTC. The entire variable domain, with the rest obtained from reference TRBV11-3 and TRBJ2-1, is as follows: EAGVVQSPRYKIIEKKQPVAFWCNPISGHNTLYWYLQNLGQGPELLIRYENEEAVDDSQLPKDRFSAERLKGVDSTLKIQPAELGDSAVYLCASSLTSSYNEQFFGPGTRLTVL.

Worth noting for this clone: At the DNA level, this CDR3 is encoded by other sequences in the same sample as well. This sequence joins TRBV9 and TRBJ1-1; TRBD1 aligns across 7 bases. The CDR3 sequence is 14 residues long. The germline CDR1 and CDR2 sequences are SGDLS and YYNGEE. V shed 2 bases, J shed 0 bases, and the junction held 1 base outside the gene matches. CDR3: CASSVGQLNTEAFF. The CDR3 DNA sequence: TGTGCCAGCAGCGTGGGACAGTTGAACACTGAAGCTTTCTTT.

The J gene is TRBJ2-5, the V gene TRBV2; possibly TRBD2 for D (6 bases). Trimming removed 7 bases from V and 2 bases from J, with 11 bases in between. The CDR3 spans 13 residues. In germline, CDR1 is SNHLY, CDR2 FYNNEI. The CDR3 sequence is CASIRERQETQYF. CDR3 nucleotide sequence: TGTGCCAGCATCCGGGAGCGACAAGAGACCCAGTACTTC. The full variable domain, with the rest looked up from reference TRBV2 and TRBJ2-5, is EPEVTQTPSHQVTQMGQEVILRCVPISNHLYFYWYRQILGQKVEFLVSFYNNEISEKSEIFDDQFSVERPDGSNFTLKIRSTKLEDSAMYFCASIRERQETQYFGPGTRLLVL.

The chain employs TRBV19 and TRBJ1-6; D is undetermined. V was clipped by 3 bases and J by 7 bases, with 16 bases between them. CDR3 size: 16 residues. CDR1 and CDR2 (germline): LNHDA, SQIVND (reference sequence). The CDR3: CASSISPAQLNSPLHF. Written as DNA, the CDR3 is TGTGCCAGTAGTATTAGCCCAGCTCAGCTCAATTCACCCCTCCACTTT.

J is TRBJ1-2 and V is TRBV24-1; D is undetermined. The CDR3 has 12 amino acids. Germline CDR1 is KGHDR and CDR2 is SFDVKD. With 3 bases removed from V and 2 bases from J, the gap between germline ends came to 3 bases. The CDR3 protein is CATSDENYGYTF. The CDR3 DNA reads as TGTGCCACCAGTGATGAGAACTATGGCTACACCTTC.

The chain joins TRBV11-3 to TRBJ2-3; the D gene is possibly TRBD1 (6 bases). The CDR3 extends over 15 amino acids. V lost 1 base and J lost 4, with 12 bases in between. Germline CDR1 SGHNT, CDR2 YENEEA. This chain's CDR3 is CASSLGVPGADTQYF. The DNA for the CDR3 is TGTGCCAGCAGCTTAGGAGTCCCAGGGGCAGATACGCAGTATTTT.

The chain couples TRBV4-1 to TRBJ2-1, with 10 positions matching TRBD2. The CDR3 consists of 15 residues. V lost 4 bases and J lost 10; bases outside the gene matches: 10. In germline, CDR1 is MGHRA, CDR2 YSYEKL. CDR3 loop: CASSLGLAGDREQFF. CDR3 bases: TGCGCCAGCAGCCTCGGCCTAGCGGGGGATCGGGAGCAGTTCTTC.

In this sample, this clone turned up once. In DNA, the CDR3 is TGTGCCAGCAGCTTAGATCGAGGGACCGGGGAGCTGTTTTTT. This codes for CASSLDRGTGELFF. V gene TRBV7-9 combines with J gene TRBJ2-2; a possible D gene is TRBD2 (5 bases). The CDR3 consists of 14 residues. Trimming removed 1 base from V and 5 bases from J, with 8 bases in between. Germline V lookup: CDR1 SEHNR, CDR2 FQNEAQ (reference sequence).

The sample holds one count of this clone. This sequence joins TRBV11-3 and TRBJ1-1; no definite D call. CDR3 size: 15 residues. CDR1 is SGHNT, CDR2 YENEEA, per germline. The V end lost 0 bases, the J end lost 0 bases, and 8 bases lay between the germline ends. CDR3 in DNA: TGTGCCAGCAGCTTAGATTTCCAGGTGAACACTGAAGCTTTCTTT. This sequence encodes CASSLDFQVNTEAFF.

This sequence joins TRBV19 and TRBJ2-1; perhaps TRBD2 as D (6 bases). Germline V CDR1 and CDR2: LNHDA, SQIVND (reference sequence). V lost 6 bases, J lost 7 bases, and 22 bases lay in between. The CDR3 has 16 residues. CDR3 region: CASSKGLLGFSNEQFF. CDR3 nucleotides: TGTGCCAGTAGCAAGGGACTTCTTGGGTTTTCGAATGAGCAGTTCTTC.

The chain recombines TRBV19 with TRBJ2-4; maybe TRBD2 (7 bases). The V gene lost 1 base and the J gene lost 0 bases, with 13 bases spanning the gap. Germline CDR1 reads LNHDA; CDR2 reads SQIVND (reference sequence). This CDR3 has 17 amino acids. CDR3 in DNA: TGTGCCAGTAGTATAGCGTGGGGGGGGCAAGCCAAAAACATTCAGTACTTC. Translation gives CASSIAWGGQAKNIQYF.

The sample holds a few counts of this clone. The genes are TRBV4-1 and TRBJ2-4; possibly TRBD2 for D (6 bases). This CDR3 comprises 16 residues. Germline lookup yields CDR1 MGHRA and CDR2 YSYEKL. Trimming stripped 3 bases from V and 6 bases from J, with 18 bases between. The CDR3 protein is CASSQSYRRGTNIQYF. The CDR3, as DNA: TGCGCCAGCAGCCAGAGCTATAGGCGGGGAACAAACATTCAGTACTTC.

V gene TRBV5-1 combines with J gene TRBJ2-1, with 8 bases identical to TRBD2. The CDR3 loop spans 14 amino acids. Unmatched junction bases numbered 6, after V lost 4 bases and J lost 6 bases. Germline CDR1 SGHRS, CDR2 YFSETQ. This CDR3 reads CASSPGGTSNEQFF. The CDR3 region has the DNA TGCGCCAGCAGCCCGGGTGGGACTAGCAATGAGCAGTTCTTC.